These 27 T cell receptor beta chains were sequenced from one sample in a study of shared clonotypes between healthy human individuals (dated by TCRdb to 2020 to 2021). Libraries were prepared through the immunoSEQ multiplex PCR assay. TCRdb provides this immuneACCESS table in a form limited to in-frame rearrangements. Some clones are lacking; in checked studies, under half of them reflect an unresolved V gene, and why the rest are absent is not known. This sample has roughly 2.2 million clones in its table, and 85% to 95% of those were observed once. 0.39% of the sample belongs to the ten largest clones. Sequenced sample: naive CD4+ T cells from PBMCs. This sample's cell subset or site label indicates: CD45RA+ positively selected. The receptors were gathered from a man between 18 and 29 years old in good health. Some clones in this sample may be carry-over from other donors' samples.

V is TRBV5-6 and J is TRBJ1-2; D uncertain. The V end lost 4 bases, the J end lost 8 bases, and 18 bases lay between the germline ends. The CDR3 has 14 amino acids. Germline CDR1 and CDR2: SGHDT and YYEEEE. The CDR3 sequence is CASSRQGEPWGYTF. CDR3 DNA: TGTGCCAGCAGCCGACAAGGAGAACCCTGGGGCTACACCTTC.

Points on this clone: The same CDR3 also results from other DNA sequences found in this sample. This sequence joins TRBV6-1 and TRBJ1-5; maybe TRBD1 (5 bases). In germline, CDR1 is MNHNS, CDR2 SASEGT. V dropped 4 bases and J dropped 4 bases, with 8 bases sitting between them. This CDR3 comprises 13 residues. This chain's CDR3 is CASSGDRNQPQHF. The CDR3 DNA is TGTGCCAGCAGTGGAGACAGAAATCAGCCCCAGCATTTT.

The CDR3, as DNA: TGTGCCAGCTCACCCCCAGGGTCTGGGTATGGCTACACCTTC. It yields the protein CASSPPGSGYGYTF. This chain joins TRBV18 and TRBJ1-2; a possible D gene is TRBD1 (5 bases). Trimming took off 3 bases at V and 5 bases at J, with 13 bases between the two ends. Germline V CDR1 and CDR2: KGHSH, LQKENI. The length of the CDR3 is 14 residues.

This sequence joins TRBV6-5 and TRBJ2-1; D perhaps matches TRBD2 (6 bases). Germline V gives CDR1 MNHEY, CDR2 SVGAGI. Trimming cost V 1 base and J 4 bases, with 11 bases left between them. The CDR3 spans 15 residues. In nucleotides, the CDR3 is TGTGCCAGCAGTTACTTATTTAGCGGATACAATGAGCAGTTCTTC. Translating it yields CASSYLFSGYNEQFF.

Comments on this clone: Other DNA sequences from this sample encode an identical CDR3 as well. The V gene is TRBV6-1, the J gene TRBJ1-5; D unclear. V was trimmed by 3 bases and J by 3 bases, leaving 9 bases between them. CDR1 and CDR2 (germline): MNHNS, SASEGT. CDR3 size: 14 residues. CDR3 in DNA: TGTGCCAGCAGTGAGGGAATATCCAATCAGCCCCAGCATTTT. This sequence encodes CASSEGISNQPQHF.

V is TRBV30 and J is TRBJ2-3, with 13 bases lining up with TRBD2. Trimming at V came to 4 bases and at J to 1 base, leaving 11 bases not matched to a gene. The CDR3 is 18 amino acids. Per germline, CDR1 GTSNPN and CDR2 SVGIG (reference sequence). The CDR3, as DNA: TGTGCCTGGACTCGAACACGGGGACTAGCGGGGCGCACAGATACGCAGTATTTT. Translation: CAWTRTRGLAGRTDTQYF.

Here the CDR3 DNA reads TGTGCCATCAGTGAGTTGACAATAACTGAAGCTTTCTTT. It is translated as CAISELTITEAFF. The rearrangement links TRBV10-3 to TRBJ1-1, with D unclear. The CDR3 extends over 13 amino acids. Germline V gene sequence: CDR1 ENHRY, CDR2 SYGVKD. Trimming cost V 1 base and J 5 bases, with 8 bases left between them.

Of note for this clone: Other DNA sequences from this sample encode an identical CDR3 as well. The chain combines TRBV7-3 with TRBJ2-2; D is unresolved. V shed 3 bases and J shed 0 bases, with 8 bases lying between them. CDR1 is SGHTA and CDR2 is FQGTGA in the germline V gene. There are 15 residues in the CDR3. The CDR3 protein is CASSLSGPNTGELFF. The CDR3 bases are TGTGCCAGCAGCTTGTCGGGTCCGAACACCGGGGAGCTGTTTTTT.

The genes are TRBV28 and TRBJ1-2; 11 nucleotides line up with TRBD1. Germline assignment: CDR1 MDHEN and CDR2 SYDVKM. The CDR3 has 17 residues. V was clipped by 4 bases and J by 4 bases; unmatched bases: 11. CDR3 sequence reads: CASSSPGQGDGGYGYTF. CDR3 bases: TGTGCCAGCAGTTCCCCGGGACAGGGGGATGGAGGCTATGGCTACACCTTC.

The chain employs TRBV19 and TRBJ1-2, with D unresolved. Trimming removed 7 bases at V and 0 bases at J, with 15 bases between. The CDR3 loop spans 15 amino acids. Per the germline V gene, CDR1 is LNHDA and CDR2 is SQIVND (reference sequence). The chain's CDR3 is CASTNNGSPNYGYTF. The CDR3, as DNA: TGTGCCAGTACCAATAATGGGTCCCCTAACTATGGCTACACCTTC. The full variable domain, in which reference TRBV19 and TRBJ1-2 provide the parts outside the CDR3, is DGGITQSPKYLFRKEGQNVTLSCEQNLNHDAMYWYRQDPGQGLRLIYYSQIVNDFQKGDIAEGYSVSREKKESFPLTVTSAQKNPTAFYLCASTNNGSPNYGYTFGSGTRLTVV.

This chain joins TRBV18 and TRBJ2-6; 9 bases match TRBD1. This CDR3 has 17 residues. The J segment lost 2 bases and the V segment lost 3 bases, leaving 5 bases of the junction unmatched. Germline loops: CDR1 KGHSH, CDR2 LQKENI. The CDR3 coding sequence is TGTGCCAGCTCACCTTCACGGACAGGGGCTGGGGCCAACGTCCTGACTTTC. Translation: CASSPSRTGAGANVLTF.

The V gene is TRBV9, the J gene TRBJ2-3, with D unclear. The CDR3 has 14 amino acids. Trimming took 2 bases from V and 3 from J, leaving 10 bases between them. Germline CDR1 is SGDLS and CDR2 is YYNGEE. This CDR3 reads CASSVKVMTDTQYF. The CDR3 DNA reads TGTGCCAGCAGCGTCAAGGTTATGACAGATACGCAGTATTTT.

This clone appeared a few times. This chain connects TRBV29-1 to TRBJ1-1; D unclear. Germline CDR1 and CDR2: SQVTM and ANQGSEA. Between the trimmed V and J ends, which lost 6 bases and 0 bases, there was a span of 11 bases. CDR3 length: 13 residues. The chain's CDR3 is CSVEQSMNTEAFF. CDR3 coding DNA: TGCAGCGTCGAACAGAGTATGAACACTGAAGCTTTCTTT.

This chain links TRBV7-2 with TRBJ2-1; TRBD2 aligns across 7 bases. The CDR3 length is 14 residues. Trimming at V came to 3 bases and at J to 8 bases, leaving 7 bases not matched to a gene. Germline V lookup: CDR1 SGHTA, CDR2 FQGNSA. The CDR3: CASSLVGGFDEQFF. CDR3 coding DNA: TGTGCCAGCAGCTTGGTCGGGGGGTTTGATGAGCAGTTCTTC.

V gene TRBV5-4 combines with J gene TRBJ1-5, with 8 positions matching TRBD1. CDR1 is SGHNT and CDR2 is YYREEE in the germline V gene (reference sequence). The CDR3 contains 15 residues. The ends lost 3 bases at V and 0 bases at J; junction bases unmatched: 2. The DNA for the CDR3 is TGTGCCAGCAGCTCGACAGGGGATAGCAATCAGCCCCAGCATTTT. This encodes CASSSTGDSNQPQHF.

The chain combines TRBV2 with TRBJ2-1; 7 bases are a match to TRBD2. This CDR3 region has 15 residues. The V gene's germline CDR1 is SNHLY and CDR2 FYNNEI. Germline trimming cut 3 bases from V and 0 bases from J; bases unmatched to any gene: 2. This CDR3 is CASSDQRGSYNEQFF. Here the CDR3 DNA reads TGTGCCAGCAGTGACCAGCGGGGCTCCTACAATGAGCAGTTCTTC.

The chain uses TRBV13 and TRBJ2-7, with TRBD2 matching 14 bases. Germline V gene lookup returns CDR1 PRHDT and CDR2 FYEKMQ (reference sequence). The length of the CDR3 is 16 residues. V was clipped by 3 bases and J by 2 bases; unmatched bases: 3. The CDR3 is CASSFGTSGSAYEQYF. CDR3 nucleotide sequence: TGTGCCAGCAGCTTCGGGACTAGCGGGAGTGCCTACGAGCAGTACTTC.

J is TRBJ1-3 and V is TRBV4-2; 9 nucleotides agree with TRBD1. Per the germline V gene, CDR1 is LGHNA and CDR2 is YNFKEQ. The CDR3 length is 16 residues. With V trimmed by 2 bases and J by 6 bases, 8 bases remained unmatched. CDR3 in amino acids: CASSQHPGQGVNTIYF. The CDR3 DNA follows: TGTGCCAGCAGCCAACATCCGGGACAGGGTGTAAACACCATATATTTT.

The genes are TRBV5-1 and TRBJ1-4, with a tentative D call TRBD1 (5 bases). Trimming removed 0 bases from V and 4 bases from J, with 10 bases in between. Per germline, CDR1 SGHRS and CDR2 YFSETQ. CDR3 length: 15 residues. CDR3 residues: CASSLGGAVNEKLFF. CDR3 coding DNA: TGCGCCAGCAGCTTGGGCGGGGCGGTTAATGAAAAACTGTTTTTT. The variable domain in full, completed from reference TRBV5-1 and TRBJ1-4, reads KAGVTQTPRYLIKTRGQQVTLSCSPISGHRSVSWYQQTPGQGLQFLFEYFSETQRNKGNFPGRFSGRQFSNSRSEMNVSTLELGDSALYLCASSLGGAVNEKLFFGSGTQLSVL.

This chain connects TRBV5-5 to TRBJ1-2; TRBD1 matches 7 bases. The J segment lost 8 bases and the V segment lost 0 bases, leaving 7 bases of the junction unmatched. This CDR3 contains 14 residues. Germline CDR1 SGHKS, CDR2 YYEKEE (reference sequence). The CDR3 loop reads CASSLETGRVGYTF. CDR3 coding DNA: TGTGCCAGCAGCTTGGAGACAGGGAGAGTAGGCTACACCTTC.

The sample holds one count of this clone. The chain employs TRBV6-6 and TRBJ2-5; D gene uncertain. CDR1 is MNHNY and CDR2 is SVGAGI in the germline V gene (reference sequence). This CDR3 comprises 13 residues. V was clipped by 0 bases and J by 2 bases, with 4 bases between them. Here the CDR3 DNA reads TGTGCCAGCAGTTACTCGATGCAAGAGACCCAGTACTTC. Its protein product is CASSYSMQETQYF.

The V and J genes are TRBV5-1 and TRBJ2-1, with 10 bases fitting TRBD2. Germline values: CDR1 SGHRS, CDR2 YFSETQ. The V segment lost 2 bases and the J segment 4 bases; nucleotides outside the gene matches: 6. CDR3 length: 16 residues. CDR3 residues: CASSFRLAGRYNEQFF. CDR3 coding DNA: TGCGCCAGCAGCTTTCGACTAGCGGGCCGTTACAATGAGCAGTTCTTC.

Here the CDR3 reads CASSFASGRVNNEQFF. The CDR3 nucleotides are TGTGCCAGCAGCTTTGCTAGCGGGAGGGTCAACAATGAGCAGTTCTTC. J is TRBJ2-1 and V is TRBV7-2; 12 nucleotides align to TRBD2. This CDR3 has 16 residues. V dropped 3 bases and J dropped 5; count of bases not matched to a gene: 5. Germline loops: CDR1 SGHTA, CDR2 FQGNSA. Complete variable domain (other parts from reference TRBV7-2 and TRBJ2-1): GAGVSQSPSNKVTEKGKDVELRCDPISGHTALYWYRQSLGQGLEFLIYFQGNSAPDKSGLPSDRFSAERTGGSVSTLTIQRTQQEDSAVYLCASSFASGRVNNEQFFGPGTRLTVL.

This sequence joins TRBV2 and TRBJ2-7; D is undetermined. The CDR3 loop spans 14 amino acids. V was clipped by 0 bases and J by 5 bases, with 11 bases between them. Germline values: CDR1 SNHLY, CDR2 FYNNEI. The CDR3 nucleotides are TGTGCCAGCAGTGAAGCCCCCCCTTCCCACGAGCAGTACTTC. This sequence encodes CASSEAPPSHEQYF.

CDR3 DNA sequence: TGCGCCAGCAGCCAGCGGACAGGGGCCTACTCTGGAAACACCATATATTTT. It yields the protein CASSQRTGAYSGNTIYF. V is TRBV4-3 and J is TRBJ1-3; 9 bases agree with TRBD1. J was trimmed by 0 bases and V by 3 bases; bases with no gene match: 6. The CDR3 runs to 17 residues. CDR1 and CDR2 (germline): LGHNA, YSLEER.

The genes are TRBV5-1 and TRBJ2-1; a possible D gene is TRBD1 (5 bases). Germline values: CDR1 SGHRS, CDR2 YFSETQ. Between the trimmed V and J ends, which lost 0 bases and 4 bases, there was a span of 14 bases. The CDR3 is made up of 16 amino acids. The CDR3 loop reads CASSLVGRARYNEQFF. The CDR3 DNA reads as TGCGCCAGCAGCTTGGTGGGCAGGGCCCGATACAATGAGCAGTTCTTC.

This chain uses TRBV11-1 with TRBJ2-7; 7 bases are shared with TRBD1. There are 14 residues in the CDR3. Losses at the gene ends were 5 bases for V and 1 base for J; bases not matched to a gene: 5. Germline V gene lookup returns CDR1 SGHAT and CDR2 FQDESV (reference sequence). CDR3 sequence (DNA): TGTGCCAGCAGCACCTACAGGGGTTCCTACGAGCAGTACTTC. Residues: CASSTYRGSYEQYF.